The 9 T cell receptor beta chains reported below all come from one sample, sequenced in a study of OX40 agonist ivuxolimab in advanced cancers. Data came from immunoSEQ multiplex PCR; TCRdb stores just in-frame clones and leaves some out. The sample lists tens of thousands of clones, roughly four fifths seen once, with under 40% in the top ten. This sample comprised CD4+ or CD8+ T cells sorted from blood, obtained in a trial of the OX40 agonist ivuxolimab. All receptors come from an adult with an advanced solid tumor such as melanoma, head and neck, liver or kidney cancer.

CDR3 protein: CASSLGPGGNSGQYF. The CDR3 region has the DNA TGTGCCAGCAGCTTAGGGCCAGGAGGGAACTCGGGGCAGTACTTC. The chain joins TRBV7-8 to TRBJ2-7; tentative D call: TRBD2 (6 bases). The CDR3 contains 15 residues. The V end lost 1 base, the J end lost 9 bases, and 19 bases lay between the germline ends. Looked up from germline, CDR1 is SGHVS and CDR2 is FQNEAQ.

In its sample, this clone was seen a few times. The CDR3 loop reads CASSDSRVYTF. For the CDR3, the DNA is TGTGCCAGCAGTGACTCGCGGGTATACACCTTC. The J gene is TRBJ1-2, the V gene TRBV6-4; unclear D gene. V lost 0 bases to trimming and J lost 11 bases, with 7 bases between them. The CDR3 loop spans 11 amino acids. Germline CDR1 and CDR2: MRHNA and SNTAGT.

The chain uses TRBV12-5 and TRBJ2-7; 8 bases line up with TRBD2. The V gene end was trimmed by 6 bases and the J gene end by 2 bases; junction bases not matched to a gene: 6. CDR3 size: 14 residues. Germline V gives CDR1 LGHNT, CDR2 FRNRAP. The CDR3 coding sequence is TGTGCTAGTGGGATTAGCGGGGAGACCTACGAGCAGTACTTC. This translates into CASGISGETYEQYF.

This chain uses TRBV28 with TRBJ2-5, with D perhaps TRBD1 (6 bases). This CDR3 is 15 amino acids long. V lost 6 bases and J 3 bases, leaving 17 bases between the germline ends. CDR1 MDHEN and CDR2 SYDVKM come from the germline V gene. The CDR3 DNA reads TGTGCCAGCAGCTCACTCGGGGACACTGAAGAGACCCAGTACTTC. The encoded protein is CASSSLGDTEETQYF.

This clone was seen only a few times. An end of the junction differs from the germline gene, which may be a read error. This chain connects TRBV18 to TRBJ2-7; possibly TRBD1 for D (6 bases). From germline, CDR1 is KGHSH and CDR2 LQKENI. The CDR3 runs 12 residues. The DNA for the CDR3 is TGTGCCAGCTCTCCACAGGGCAGCGAGCAGTACTTC. Its translation: CASSPQGSEQYF.

The chain uses TRBV7-9 and TRBJ1-1, with 7 positions matching TRBD1. CDR1 and CDR2 from the germline V gene are SEHNR and FQNEAQ (reference sequence). V gave up 5 bases and J gave up 2 bases; unmatched junction bases: 2. The CDR3 covers 13 residues. In nucleotides, the CDR3 is TGTGCCAGCAGCGGGGACAGCAACACTGAAGCTTTCTTT. It translates to CASSGDSNTEAFF.

V is TRBV11-3 and J is TRBJ2-1, with TRBD1 matching 8 bases. Losses at the gene ends were 0 bases for V and 8 bases for J; bases not matched to a gene: 9. The germline V gene encodes CDR1 SGHNT and CDR2 YENEEA. The CDR3 runs 16 residues. The CDR3 loop is CASSLEGRGRIDEQFF. The CDR3 DNA reads TGTGCCAGCAGCTTAGAGGGCAGGGGGCGTATCGATGAGCAGTTCTTC.

The chain couples TRBV6-5 to TRBJ1-5, with TRBD1 identical over 7 bases. The CDR3 contains 15 residues. J lost 3 bases, V lost 6 bases, and 8 bases had no gene match. The germline gives CDR1 MNHEY, CDR2 SVGAGI. The CDR3 sequence: CASSPGTELNQPQHF. The CDR3 nucleotides read TGTGCCAGCAGCCCCGGGACAGAGCTCAATCAGCCCCAGCATTTT.

The rearrangement uses TRBV11-2 and TRBJ1-5; the D is unclear. V lost 5 bases and J 4 bases, leaving 9 bases between the germline ends. The CDR3 spans 13 residues. Germline loops: CDR1 SGHAT, CDR2 FQNNGV. The CDR3 protein is CASSPTGNQPQHF. The CDR3 region has the DNA TGTGCCAGCAGCCCTACGGGAAATCAGCCCCAGCATTTT.